This T cell receptor beta chain derives from a study of cytomegalovirus exposure and HLA in healthy donors. Study-wide results and caveats: Cytomegalovirus-associated status was assigned to roughly 160 TCR beta chains.

This clone has a single count. Its cognate antigen is unknown. The donors, nominally healthy at sampling, likely had unrecorded immune exposures. V was cut by 3 bases and J by 0 bases, with 12 bases left in between. Germline CDR1 reads LNHDA; CDR2 reads SQIVND (reference sequence). This CDR3 spans 15 amino acids. In the PCR, 60 Vbeta and 13 Jbeta primers were used. Some clones are missing from TCRdb's copy, which holds only in-frame ones; the method was immunoSEQ multiplex PCR. The profile shows 65,000 to 85,000 clones, roughly 65% of them singletons. Sequencing input: PBMCs. The chain is built from TRBV19 and TRBJ2-7; weak D call: TRBD2 (6 bases). The clonotype comes from a male donor in good health and CMV-seropositive. CDR3 coding DNA: TGTGCCAGTAGTATCTCGGTAGCGGTCTCCTACGAGCAGTACTTC. Its protein product is CASSISVAVSYEQYF.